The 9 T cell receptor beta chains given below trace back to one sample, sequenced in a study of shared clonotypes between healthy human individuals (dated by TCRdb to about 2020). Library preparation was by the immunoSEQ multiplex PCR assay. TCRdb mirrors the immuneACCESS table, restricted to in-frame sequences. Some clones are absent from its copies; in checked studies, under half trace to an unresolved V gene, and the reason for the others is unknown. This sample lists roughly 2,000,000 clones; roughly 95% were detected once. The ten largest clones represent 1.2% of the sample. CD8 naive samples consisted of CD45RO-negative cells that were positively selected for CCR7, yielding a CD45RA+CCR7+ population without TemRA cells. Sample: naive CD8+ T cells sorted from blood. In the paper's terms, the cell subset or site label means: CD45RA+CCR7+. The source of these receptors is a man between 18 and 35 years old in good health.

The genes are TRBV7-9 and TRBJ1-4; D unresolved. In germline, CDR1 is SEHNR, CDR2 FQNEAQ (reference sequence). The length of the CDR3 is 18 residues. The V and J ends lost 5 bases and 8 bases respectively, with 27 bases between them. The CDR3 region is CASSENIFPGIAGEKLFF. In DNA form, the CDR3 reads TGTGCCAGCAGCGAGAACATATTTCCCGGGATCGCGGGCGAAAAACTGTTTTTT.

The chain carries TRBV28 and TRBJ1-5; 8 bases line up with TRBD1. CDR1 is MDHEN, CDR2 SYDVKM, per germline. The CDR3 is 14 residues long. The junction had 8 bases not matched to a gene; V was cut back by 7 bases and J by 6 bases. The CDR3 nucleotides read TGTGCCAGCAACACGGACAGGGAAGGTCAGCCCCAGCATTTT. It yields the protein CASNTDREGQPQHF.

The V gene is TRBV7-9, the J gene TRBJ2-5; D may be TRBD1 (7 bases). The V end lost 4 bases, the J end lost 3 bases, and 12 bases lay between the germline ends. Germline-derived CDR1 and CDR2 are SEHNR and FQNEAQ (reference sequence). CDR3 size: 14 residues. The DNA of the CDR3 is TGTGCCAGCAGCTCCCAGGGGGGCAAAGAGACCCAGTACTTC. Encoded protein: CASSSQGGKETQYF.

This chain joins TRBV6-1 and TRBJ1-2; D is possibly TRBD1 (5 bases). Germline CDR1 reads MNHNS; CDR2 reads SASEGT. V was shortened by 4 bases and J by 1 base, with 13 bases between the two germline ends. The CDR3 consists of 15 residues. CDR3 coding DNA: TGTGCCAGCAGTGTCCGGGACCGCATTAACTATGGCTACACCTTC. Protein: CASSVRDRINYGYTF.

V is TRBV27 and J is TRBJ2-3; the D gene is possibly TRBD1 (6 bases). CDR3 length: 16 residues. Germline V gene sequence: CDR1 MNHEY, CDR2 SMNVEV (reference sequence). Trimming left V 5 bases short and J 2 bases short, with 17 bases between. The CDR3 nucleotides read TGTGCCAGCAGTGGACACAGGGAAGGGGACACAGATACGCAGTATTTT. It yields the protein CASSGHREGDTDTQYF.

Concerning this clone: Other DNA sequences in the same sample also yield this CDR3. The J gene is TRBJ1-4, the V gene TRBV4-1; D is unresolved. In germline, CDR1 is MGHRA, CDR2 YSYEKL. Trimming took 1 base from V and 8 from J, leaving 8 bases between them. The CDR3 is 13 amino acids. Here the CDR3 DNA reads TGCGCCAGCAGCCAAGTAGGAGGGGAAAAACTGTTTTTT. Encoded protein: CASSQVGGEKLFF.

The V call is TRBV9, the J call TRBJ1-1; possible D gene TRBD1, 5 bases. Trimming stripped 3 bases from V and 6 bases from J, with 9 bases between. The CDR3 spans 12 residues. The germline V gene encodes CDR1 SGDLS and CDR2 YYNGEE. As DNA, the CDR3 is TGTGCCAGCAGCGATGGGGGGGCTGAAGCTTTCTTT. This gives the protein CASSDGGAEAFF.

This sequence joins TRBV7-8 and TRBJ1-3; D call uncertain. V shed 3 bases and J shed 1 base, with 19 bases lying between them. The germline V gene has CDR1 SGHVS and CDR2 FQNEAQ. This CDR3 has 18 residues. CDR3 sequence: CASSLHALTALSGNTIYF. Here the CDR3 DNA reads TGTGCCAGCAGCTTGCACGCCCTGACGGCTCTTTCTGGAAACACCATATATTTT.

CDR3 residues: CASKDSYEQYF. In DNA form, the CDR3 reads TGTGCCAGCAAGGACTCCTACGAGCAGTACTTC. V is TRBV6-5 and J is TRBJ2-7; no reliable D call. Germline V gene data show CDR1 as MNHEY and CDR2 as SVGAGI. The CDR3 has 11 amino acids. Trimming shortened V by 7 bases and J by 0 bases, and 4 bases separated the two germline ends.